This T cell receptor beta chain was captured in a study of T-cell reconstitution after alpha-beta-depleted transplantation in children. Study-level results: Day-60 TCRbeta diversity that was high in some patients was derived from surviving recipient T cells and thymic progenitors. Newly generated T cells supplied most T-cell counts and diversity one year post-transplant. Alpha-beta T cells present about two months after transplant were reported to originate from several hundred expanded graft clones.

During its preparation, the TCRbeta library received unique molecular identifiers. MiXCR, run by TCRdb on the PCR reads, gives a single entry per CDR3 protein. The sample has over 400,000 distinct CDR3 sequences, over 40% seen once. This clonotype showed up many times. The antigen remains undetermined. The receptor comes from a girl between 2 and 10 years old with aplastic anemia, due to receive a stem cell transplant. Sequenced material: PBMCs, taken before TCRalphabeta/CD19-depleted stem cell transplant.

This CDR3 reads CASSLARNTIYF. The CDR3 DNA is TGTGCCAGCAGCTTAGCAAGGAACACCATATATTTT. The chain links TRBV7-9 to TRBJ1-3, with no clear D. CDR1 and CDR2 from the germline V gene are SEHNR and FQNEAQ (reference sequence). The CDR3 spans 12 residues. Trimming cost V 0 bases and J 7 bases, with 4 bases left between them.